The following is a T cell receptor (beta chain) sequence with its context. Antigen specificity is unknown. The data were taken from a study of early T cells in non-severe SARS-CoV-2 infection. About the study: Unsorted whole blood bulk RNA was sequenced, with unpaired chains. The study's findings and limits: Comparison of clonotypes with VDJdb favored anti-spike CD8 responses while missing private and CD4 specificities.

Individual cDNA molecules received unique molecular identifiers. TCRdb processed the 5' RACE reads anew with MiXCR; each CDR3 protein has one entry. The table shows more than 35,000 distinct CDR3 sequences, with approximately 10% occurring only once. The CDR3 consists of 14 residues. Trimming removed 4 bases from V and 2 bases from J; junction bases left unmatched: 6. Per the germline V gene, CDR1 is SGHKS and CDR2 is YYEKEE (reference sequence). This sequence originates from an adult who was a healthcare worker with PCR-confirmed SARS-CoV-2 infection or an uninfected control (not recorded which). The chain uses TRBV5-5 and TRBJ2-7; 7 nucleotides agree with TRBD1. The sequenced sample was whole blood. CDR3 sequence reads: CASSITGTAYEQYF. Here the CDR3 DNA reads TGTGCCAGCAGCATTACCGGGACAGCCTACGAGCAGTACTTC.